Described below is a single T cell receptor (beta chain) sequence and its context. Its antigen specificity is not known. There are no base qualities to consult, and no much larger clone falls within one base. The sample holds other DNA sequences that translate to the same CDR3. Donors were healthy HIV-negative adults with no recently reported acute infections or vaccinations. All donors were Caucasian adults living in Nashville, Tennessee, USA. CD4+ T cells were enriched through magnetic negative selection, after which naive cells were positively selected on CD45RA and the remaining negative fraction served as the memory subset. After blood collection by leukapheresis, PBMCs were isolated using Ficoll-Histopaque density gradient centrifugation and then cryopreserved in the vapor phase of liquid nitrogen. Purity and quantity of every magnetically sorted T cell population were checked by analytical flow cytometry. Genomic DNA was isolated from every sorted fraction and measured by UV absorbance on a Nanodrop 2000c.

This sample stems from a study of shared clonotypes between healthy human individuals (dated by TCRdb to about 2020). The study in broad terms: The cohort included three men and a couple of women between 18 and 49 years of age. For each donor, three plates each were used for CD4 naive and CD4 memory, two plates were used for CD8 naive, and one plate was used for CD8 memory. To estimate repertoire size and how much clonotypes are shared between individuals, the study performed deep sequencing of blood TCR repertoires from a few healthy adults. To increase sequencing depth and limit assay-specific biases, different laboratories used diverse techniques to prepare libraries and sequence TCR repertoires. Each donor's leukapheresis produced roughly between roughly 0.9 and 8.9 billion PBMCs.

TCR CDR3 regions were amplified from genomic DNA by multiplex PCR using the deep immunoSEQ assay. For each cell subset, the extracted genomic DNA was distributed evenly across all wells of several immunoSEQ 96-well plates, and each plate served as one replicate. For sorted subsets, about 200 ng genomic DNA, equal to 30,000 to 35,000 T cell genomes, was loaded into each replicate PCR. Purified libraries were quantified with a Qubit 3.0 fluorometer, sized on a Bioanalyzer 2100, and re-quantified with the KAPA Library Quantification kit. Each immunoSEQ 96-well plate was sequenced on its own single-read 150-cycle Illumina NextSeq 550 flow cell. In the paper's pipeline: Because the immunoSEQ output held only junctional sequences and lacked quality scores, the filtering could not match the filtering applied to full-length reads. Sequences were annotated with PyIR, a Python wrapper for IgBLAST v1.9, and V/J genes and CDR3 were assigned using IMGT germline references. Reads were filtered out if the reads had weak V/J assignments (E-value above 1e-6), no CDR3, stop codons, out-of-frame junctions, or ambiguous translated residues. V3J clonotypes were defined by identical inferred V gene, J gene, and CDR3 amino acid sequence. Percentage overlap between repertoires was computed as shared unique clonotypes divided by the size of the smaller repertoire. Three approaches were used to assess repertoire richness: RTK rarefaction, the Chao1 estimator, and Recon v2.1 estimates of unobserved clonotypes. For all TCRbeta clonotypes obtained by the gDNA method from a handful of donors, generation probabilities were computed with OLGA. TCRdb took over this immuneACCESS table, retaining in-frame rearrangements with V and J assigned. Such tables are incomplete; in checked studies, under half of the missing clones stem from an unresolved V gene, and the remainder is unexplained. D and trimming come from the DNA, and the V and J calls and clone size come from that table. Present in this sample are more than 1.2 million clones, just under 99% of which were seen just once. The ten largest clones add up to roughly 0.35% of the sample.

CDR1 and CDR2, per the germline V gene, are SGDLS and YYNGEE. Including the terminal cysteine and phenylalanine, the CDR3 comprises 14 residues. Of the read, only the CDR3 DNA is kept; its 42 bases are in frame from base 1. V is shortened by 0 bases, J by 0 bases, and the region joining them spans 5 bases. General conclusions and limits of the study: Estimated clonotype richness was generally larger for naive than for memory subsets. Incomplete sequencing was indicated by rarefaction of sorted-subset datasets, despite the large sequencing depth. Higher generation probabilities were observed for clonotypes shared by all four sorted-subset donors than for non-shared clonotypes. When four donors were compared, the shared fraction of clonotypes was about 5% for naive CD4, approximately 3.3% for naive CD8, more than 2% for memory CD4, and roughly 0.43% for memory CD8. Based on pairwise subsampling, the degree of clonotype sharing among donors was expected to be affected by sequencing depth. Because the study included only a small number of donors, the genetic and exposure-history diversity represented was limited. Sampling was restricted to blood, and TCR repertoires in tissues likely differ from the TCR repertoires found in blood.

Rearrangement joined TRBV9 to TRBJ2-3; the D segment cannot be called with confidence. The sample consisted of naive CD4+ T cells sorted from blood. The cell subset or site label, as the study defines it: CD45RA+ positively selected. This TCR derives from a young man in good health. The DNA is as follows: TGTGCCAGCAGCGTAGGGCTCAGCACAGATACGCAGTATTTT. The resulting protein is CASSVGLSTDTQYF.